There are many counts of the clone carrying this T cell receptor beta chain. Measured with immunoSEQ multiplex PCR; TCRdb has only the in-frame clones, and not every one. The table includes under 130,000 clones, about four fifths detected once. The sample comes from a study of blood T cell repertoires in COVID-19. CDR1 is MNHEY and CDR2 is SVGAGI in the germline V gene. Trimming removed 7 bases at V and 4 bases at J, with 13 bases between. The CDR3 loop spans 13 amino acids. Sequencing used peripheral blood. This receptor was identified in a man older than 75 with acute or convalescent COVID-19. The V and J genes are TRBV6-5 and TRBJ1-2; the D gene is possibly TRBD1 (5 bases). The CDR3 reads CASMRLGVYGYTF. DNA of the CDR3: TGTGCCAGCATGAGGTTAGGGGTCTATGGCTACACCTTC.